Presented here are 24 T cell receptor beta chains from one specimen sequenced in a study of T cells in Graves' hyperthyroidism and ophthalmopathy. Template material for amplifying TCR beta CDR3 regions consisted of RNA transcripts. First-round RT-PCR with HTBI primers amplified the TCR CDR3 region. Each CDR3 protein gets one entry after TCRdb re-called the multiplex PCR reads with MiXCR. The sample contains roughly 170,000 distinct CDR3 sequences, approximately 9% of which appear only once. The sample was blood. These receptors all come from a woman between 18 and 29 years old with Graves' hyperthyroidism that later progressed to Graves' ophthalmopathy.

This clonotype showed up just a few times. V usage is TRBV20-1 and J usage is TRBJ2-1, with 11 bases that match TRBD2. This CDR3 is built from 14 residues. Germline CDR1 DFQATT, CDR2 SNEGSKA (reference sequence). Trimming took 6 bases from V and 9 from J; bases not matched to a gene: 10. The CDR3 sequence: CSAVLAGGLGEQFF. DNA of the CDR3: TGCAGTGCCGTCCTAGCGGGGGGTTTGGGTGAGCAGTTCTTC.

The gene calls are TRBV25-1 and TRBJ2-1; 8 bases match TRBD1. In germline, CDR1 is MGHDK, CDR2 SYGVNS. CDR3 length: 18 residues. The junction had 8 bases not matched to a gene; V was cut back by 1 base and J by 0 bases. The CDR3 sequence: CASSESQGARSSYNEQFF. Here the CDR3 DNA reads TGTGCCAGCAGTGAATCCCAGGGGGCCCGGAGCTCCTACAATGAGCAGTTCTTC. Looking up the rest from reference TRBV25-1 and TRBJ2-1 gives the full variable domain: EADIYQTPRYLVIGTGKKITLECSQTMGHDKMYWYQQDPGMELHLIHYSYGVNSTEKGDLSSESTVSRIRTEHFPLTLESARPSHTSQYLCASSESQGARSSYNEQFFGPGTRLTVL.

CDR3 DNA sequence: TGTGCCATCAGTGTTCAGGGGGGTAACGAGCAGTACTTC. Translating it yields CAISVQGGNEQYF. The gene calls are TRBV10-3 and TRBJ2-7, with TRBD1 as a possible D gene (7 bases). CDR1 is ENHRY, CDR2 SYGVKD, per germline. V was shortened by 4 bases and J by 5 bases, with 12 bases between the two germline ends. The CDR3 length is 13 residues.

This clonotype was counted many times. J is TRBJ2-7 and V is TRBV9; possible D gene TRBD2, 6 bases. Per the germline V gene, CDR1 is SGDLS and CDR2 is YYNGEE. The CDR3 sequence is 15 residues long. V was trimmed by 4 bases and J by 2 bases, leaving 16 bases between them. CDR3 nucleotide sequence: TGTGCCAGCAGCCTCGGAGGGACGGATCCCTACGAGCAGTACTTC. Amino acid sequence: CASSLGGTDPYEQYF.

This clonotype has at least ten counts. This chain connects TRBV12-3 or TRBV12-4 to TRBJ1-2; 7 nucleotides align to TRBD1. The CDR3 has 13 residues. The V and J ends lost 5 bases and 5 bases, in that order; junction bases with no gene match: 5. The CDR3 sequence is CASSRQGGYGYTF. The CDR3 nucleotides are TGTGCCAGCAGTCGACAGGGAGGTTATGGCTACACCTTC.

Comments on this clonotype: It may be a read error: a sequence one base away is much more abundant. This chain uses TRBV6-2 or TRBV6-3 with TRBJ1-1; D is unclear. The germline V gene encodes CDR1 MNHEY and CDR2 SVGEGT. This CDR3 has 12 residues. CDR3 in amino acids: CASSYYFTEASF. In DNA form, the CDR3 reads TGTGCCAGCAGTTACTACTTCACTGAAGCTTCCTTT.

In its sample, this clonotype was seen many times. CDR3 bases: TGTGCCAGCAGTAAAAAACCGGGACAGGGGGCAGGAGGCGAGCAGTACTTC. Translating gives CASSKKPGQGAGGEQYF. The chain uses TRBV28 and TRBJ2-7; TRBD1 matches at 12 bases. This CDR3 has 17 amino acids. The ends lost 5 bases at V and 6 bases at J; junction bases unmatched: 14. Germline CDR1 is MDHEN and CDR2 is SYDVKM.

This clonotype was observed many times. CDR3 nucleotide sequence: TGTGCCAGCAGCTTGGTTTCTGGGGGGGACAAAGATACGCAGTATTTT. This translates into CASSLVSGGDKDTQYF. The genes are TRBV7-9 and TRBJ2-3; a weak D match, TRBD2 (7 bases). The CDR3 spans 16 residues. V was clipped by 3 bases and J by 5 bases, with 18 bases between them. Germline CDR1 SEHNR, CDR2 FQNEAQ (reference sequence).

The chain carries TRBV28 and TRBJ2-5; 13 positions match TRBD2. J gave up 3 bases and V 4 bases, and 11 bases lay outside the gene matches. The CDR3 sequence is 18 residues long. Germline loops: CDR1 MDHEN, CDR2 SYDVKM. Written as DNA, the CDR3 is TGTGCCAGCAGTTCGATGGGACTAGCGGGAACGCTAGAAGAGACCCAGTACTTC. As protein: CASSSMGLAGTLEETQYF.

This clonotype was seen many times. CDR3 bases: TGCGCCAGCAGCTTGGTTGGTAGCGGGGACCTCAACACCGGGGAGCTGTTTTTT. Protein sequence: CASSLVGSGDLNTGELFF. The V and J genes are TRBV5-1 and TRBJ2-2; 8 bases fit TRBD2. V lost 0 bases, J lost 2 bases, and 9 bases stayed unmatched. The CDR3 has 18 residues. Germline CDR1 reads SGHRS; CDR2 reads YFSETQ.

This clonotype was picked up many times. The CDR3 here is CASSLDKRSPLHF. CDR3 bases: TGTGCCAGCAGCCTAGACAAGAGGTCACCCCTCCACTTT. The chain uses TRBV3-1 and TRBJ1-6; D remains ambiguous. This CDR3 has 13 residues. CDR1 and CDR2 (germline): LGHDT, YNNKEL (reference sequence). The V end was cut by 4 bases, the J end by 10 bases, with 11 bases between.

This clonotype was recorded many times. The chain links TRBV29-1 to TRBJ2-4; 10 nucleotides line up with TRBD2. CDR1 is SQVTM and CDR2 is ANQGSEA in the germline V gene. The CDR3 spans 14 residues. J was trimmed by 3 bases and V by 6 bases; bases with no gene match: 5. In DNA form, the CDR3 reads TGCAGCGTGACAGCGGGAGGGGGCAAAAACATTCAGTACTTC. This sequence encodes CSVTAGGGKNIQYF.

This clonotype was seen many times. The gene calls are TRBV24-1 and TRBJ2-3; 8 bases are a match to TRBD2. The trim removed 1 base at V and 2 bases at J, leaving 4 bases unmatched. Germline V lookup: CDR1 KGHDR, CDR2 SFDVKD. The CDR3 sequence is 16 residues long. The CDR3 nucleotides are TGTGCCACCAGTGATTTCACGGGGGGGTTCACAGATACGCAGTATTTT. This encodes CATSDFTGGFTDTQYF.

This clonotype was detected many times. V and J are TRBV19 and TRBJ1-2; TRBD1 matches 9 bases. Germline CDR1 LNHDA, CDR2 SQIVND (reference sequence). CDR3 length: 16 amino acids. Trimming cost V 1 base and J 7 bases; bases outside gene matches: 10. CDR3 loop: CASSIGLRTGASGYTF. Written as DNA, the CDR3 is TGTGCCAGTAGTATAGGGCTCAGGACAGGGGCCAGTGGCTACACCTTC.

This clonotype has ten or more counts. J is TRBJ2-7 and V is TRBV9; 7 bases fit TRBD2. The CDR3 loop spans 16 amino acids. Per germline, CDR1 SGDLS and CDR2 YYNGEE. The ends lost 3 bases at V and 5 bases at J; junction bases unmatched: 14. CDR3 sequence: CASSGRHGGGADEQYF. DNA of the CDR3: TGTGCCAGCAGCGGACGGCATGGGGGAGGGGCTGACGAGCAGTACTTC.

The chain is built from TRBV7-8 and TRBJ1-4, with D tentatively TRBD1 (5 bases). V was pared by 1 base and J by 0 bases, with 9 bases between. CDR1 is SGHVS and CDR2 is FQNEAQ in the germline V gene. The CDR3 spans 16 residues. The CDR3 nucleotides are TGTGCCAGCAGCTTAGGCAGGGCCGCAACTAATGAAAAACTGTTTTTT. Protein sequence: CASSLGRAATNEKLFF.

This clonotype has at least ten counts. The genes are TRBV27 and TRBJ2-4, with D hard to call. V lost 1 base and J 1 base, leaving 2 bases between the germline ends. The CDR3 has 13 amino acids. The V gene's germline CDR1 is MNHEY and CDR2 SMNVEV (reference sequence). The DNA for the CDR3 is TGTGCCAGCAGTTTATGGGCCAAAAACATTCAGTACTTC. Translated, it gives CASSLWAKNIQYF.

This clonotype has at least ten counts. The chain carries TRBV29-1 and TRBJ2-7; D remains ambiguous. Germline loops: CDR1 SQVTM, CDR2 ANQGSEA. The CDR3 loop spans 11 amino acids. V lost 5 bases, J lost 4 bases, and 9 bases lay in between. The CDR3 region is CSVLLAYEQYF. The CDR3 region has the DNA TGCAGCGTTCTCTTGGCATACGAGCAGTACTTC.

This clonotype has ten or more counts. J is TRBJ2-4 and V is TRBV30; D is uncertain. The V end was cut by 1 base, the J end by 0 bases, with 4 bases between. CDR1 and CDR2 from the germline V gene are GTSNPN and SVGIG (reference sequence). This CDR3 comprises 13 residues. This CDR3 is CAWSAIAKNIQYF. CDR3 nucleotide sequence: TGTGCCTGGAGTGCAATAGCCAAAAACATTCAGTACTTC.

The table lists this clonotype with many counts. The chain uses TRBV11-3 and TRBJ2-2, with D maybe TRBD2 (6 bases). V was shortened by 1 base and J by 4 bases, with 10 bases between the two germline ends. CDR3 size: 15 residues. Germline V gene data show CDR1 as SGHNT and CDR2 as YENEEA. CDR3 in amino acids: CASSLGLVVTGELFF. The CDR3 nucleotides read TGTGCCAGCAGCTTAGGACTAGTAGTCACCGGGGAGCTGTTTTTT.

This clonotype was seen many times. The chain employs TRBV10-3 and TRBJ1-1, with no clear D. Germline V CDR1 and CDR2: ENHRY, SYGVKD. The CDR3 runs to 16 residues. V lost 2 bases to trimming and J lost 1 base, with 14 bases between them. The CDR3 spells CAISEREGTPNTEAFF. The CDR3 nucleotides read TGTGCCATCAGTGAGCGTGAAGGTACTCCGAACACTGAAGCTTTCTTT.

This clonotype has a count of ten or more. The CDR3 region has the DNA TGTGCCGGAAGACAGGGGATCAACACCGGGGAGCTGTTTTTT. It specifies CAGRQGINTGELFF. This rearrangement joins TRBV6-1 to TRBJ2-2; 8 bases map to TRBD1. The germline CDR1 and CDR2 sequences are MNHNS and SASEGT. The CDR3 extends over 14 amino acids. V lost 11 bases, J lost 2 bases, and 7 bases stayed unmatched.

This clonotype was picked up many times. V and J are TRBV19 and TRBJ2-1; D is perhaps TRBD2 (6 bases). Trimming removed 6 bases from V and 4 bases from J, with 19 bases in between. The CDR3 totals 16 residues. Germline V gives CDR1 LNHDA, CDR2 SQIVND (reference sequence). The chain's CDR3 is CASRSARDSWYNEQFF. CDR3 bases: TGTGCCAGTAGATCGGCTCGGGACTCTTGGTACAATGAGCAGTTCTTC.

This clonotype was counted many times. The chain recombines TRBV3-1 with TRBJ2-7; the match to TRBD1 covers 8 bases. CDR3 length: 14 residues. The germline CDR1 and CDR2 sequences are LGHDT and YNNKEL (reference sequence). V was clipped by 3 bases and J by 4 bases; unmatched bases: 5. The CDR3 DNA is TGTGCCAGCAGCCAGCGACAGGGGTCATACGAGCAGTACTTC. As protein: CASSQRQGSYEQYF.